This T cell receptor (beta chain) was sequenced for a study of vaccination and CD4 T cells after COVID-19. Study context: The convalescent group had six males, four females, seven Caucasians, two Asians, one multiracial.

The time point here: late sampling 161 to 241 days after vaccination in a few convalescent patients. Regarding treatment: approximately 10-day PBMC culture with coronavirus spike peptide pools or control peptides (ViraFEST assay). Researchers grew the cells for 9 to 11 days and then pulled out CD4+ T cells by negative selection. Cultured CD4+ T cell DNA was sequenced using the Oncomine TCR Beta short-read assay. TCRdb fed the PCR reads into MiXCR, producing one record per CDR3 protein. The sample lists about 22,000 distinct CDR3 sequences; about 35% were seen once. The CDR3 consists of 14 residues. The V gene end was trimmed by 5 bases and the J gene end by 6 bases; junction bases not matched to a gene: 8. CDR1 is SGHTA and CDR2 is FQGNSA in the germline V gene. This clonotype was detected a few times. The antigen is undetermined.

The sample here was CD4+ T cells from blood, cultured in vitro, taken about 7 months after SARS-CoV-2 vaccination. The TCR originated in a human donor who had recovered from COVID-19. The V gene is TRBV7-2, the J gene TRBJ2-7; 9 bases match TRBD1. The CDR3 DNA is TGTGCCAGCAGCGGCCGGGACAGGGTCAGCGAGCAGTACTTC. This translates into CASSGRDRVSEQYF. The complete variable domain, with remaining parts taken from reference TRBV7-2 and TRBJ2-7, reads GAGVSQSPSNKVTEKGKDVELRCDPISGHTALYWYRQSLGQGLEFLIYFQGNSAPDKSGLPSDRFSAERTGGSVSTLTIQRTQQEDSAVYLCASSGRDRVSEQYFGPGTRLTVT.